The entry that follows covers one TCR beta chain sequence. The data originate from a study of T-cell reconstitution after alpha-beta-depleted transplantation in children. The CDR3 is 14 residues long. Germline CDR1 and CDR2: SGDLS and YYNGEE. The V and J ends lost 3 bases and 1 base, in that order; junction bases with no gene match: 3. A library of TCRbeta sequences, prepared with unique molecular identifiers, was generated. MiXCR was run by TCRdb on the PCR reads, yielding one entry per CDR3 protein. The table has approximately 800,000 distinct CDR3 sequences, around 17% seen once. The source was PBMCs, mostly from graft donor cells, collected 360 days after TCRalphabeta/CD19-depleted stem cell transplant. The origin of this receptor is a male patient under 18 who had a stem cell transplant for acute lymphoblastic leukemia, so the T cells may come from the graft donor. The genes are TRBV9 and TRBJ2-5, with 7 bases identical to TRBD2. As DNA, the CDR3 is TGTGCCAGCAGCGGTGGGGGGGTCCAAGAGACCCAGTACTTC. It is translated as CASSGGGVQETQYF.